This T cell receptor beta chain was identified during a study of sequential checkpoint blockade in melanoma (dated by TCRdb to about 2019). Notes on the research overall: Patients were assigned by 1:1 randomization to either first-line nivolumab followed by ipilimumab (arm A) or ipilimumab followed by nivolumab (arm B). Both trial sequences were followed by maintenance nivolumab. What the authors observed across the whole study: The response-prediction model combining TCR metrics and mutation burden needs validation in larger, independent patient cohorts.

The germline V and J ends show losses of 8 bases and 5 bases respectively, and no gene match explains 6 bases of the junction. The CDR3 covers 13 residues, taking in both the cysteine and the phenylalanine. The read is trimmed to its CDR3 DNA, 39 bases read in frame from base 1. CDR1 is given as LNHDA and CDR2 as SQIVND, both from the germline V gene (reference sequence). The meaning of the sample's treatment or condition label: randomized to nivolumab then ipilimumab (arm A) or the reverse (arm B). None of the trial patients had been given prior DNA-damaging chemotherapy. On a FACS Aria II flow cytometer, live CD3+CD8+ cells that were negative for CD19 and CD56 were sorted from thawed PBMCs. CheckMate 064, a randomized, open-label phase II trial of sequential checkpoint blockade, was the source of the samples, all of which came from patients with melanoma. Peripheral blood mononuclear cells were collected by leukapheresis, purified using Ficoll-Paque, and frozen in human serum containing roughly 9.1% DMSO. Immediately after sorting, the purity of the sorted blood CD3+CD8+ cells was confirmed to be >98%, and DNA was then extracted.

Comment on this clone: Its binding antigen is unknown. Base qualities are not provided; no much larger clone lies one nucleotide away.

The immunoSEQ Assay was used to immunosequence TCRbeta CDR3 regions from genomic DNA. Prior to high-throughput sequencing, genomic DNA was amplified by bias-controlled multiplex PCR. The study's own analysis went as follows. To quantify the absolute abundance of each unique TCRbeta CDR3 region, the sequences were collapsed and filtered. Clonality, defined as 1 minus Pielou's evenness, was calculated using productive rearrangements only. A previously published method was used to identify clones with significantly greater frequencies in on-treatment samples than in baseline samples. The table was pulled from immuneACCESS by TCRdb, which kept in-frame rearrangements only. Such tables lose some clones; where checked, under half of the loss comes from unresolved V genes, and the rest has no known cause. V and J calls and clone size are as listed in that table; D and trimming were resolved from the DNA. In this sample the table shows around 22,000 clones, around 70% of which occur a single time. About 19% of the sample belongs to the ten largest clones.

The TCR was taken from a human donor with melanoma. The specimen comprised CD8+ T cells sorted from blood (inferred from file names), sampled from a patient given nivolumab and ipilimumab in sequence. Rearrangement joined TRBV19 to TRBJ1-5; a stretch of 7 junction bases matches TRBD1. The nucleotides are TGTGCCAGTTCCGACAGGGTGTATCAGCCCCAGCATTTT. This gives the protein CASSDRVYQPQHF.